Shown below are 15 T cell receptor beta chains from a single sample sequenced in a study of response to subunit inactivated influenza vaccine. TCRdb fed the RT-PCR reads into MiXCR, producing one record per CDR3 protein. The table lists about 540,000 distinct CDR3 sequences, under 25% of them singletons. The data also belong to a second study, concerning T cells expressing NK-cell markers. As that report states: cDNA encoding TCR beta was synthesized via 5'RACE template switching incorporating UMIs.

The sequencing used CD4+ T cells sorted from PBMCs, collected roughly 13 days after vaccination. Source of these receptors: a man aged 45-65 years who received an inactivated influenza vaccine.

This clonotype was seen only a few times. The chain has TRBV15 and TRBJ2-5; a possible D gene is TRBD1 (7 bases). The V gene's germline CDR1 is LNHNV and CDR2 YYDKDF (reference sequence). This CDR3 contains 14 residues. Trimming removed 1 base from V and 4 bases from J, with 10 bases in between. The chain's CDR3 is CATSRGQGGETQYF. The CDR3 coding sequence is TGTGCCACCAGCAGAGGACAGGGAGGAGAGACCCAGTACTTC.

The rearrangement joins TRBV11-2 to TRBJ2-7; maybe TRBD2 (7 bases). The CDR3 runs to 14 residues. Per the germline V gene, CDR1 is SGHAT and CDR2 is FQNNGV. Trimming cost V 6 bases and J 1 base, with 13 bases left between them. The CDR3 nucleotides are TGTGCCAGCAGGCACGGGGGGCGATCCTACGAGCAGTACTTC. It codes for CASRHGGRSYEQYF.

This clonotype was picked up many times. The chain combines TRBV6-1 with TRBJ2-1; D may be TRBD2 (6 bases). Germline CDR1 MNHNS, CDR2 SASEGT. V lost 2 bases and J 8 bases, leaving 19 bases between the germline ends. The length of the CDR3 is 16 residues. For the CDR3, the DNA is TGTGCCAGCAGTGAACGTTGGAGCTCCGGGGGTGATGAGCAGTTCTTC. Its translation: CASSERWSSGGDEQFF.

This clonotype was detected only a few times. This chain connects TRBV11-1 to TRBJ2-1, with TRBD2 identical over 9 bases. CDR3 length: 18 amino acids. J was trimmed by 8 bases and V by 2 bases; bases with no gene match: 16. Germline values: CDR1 SGHAT, CDR2 FQDESV (reference sequence). The CDR3 bases are TGTGCCAGCAGCTTAACTCTCCGGGGTAGCGGGAGTAAGGATGAGCAGTTCTTC. Translation: CASSLTLRGSGSKDEQFF.

The sample holds one count of this clonotype. The chain recombines TRBV20-1 with TRBJ1-2; 9 nucleotides agree with TRBD1. J was trimmed by 6 bases and V by 7 bases; bases with no gene match: 3. The length of the CDR3 is 11 residues. The V gene's germline CDR1 is DFQATT and CDR2 SNEGSKA (reference sequence). The CDR3 reads CSGRTGDGYTF. CDR3 sequence (DNA): TGCAGTGGGAGGACAGGGGATGGCTACACCTTC.

This clonotype was seen a few times. This chain connects TRBV3-1 to TRBJ2-3; 9 positions match TRBD2. V lost 4 bases and J lost 3; bases outside the gene matches: 5. This CDR3 spans 15 amino acids. Germline V gene lookup returns CDR1 LGHDT and CDR2 YNNKEL (reference sequence). CDR3 sequence (DNA): TGTGCCAGCAGCCCGACTAGCGGCTATACAGATACGCAGTATTTT. It translates to CASSPTSGYTDTQYF.

Only a few counts were recorded for this clonotype. This chain uses TRBV9 with TRBJ2-1; unclear D gene. The V gene's germline CDR1 is SGDLS and CDR2 YYNGEE. The CDR3 runs 15 residues. V lost 3 bases and J 0 bases, leaving 10 bases between the germline ends. The CDR3 protein is CASSEAGSSYNEQFF. The CDR3 bases are TGTGCCAGCAGCGAAGCAGGAAGCTCCTACAATGAGCAGTTCTTC.

This chain joins TRBV29-1 and TRBJ2-1; 14 bases map to TRBD2. CDR1 is SQVTM, CDR2 ANQGSEA, per germline. V lost 1 base to trimming and J lost 13 bases; unmatched junction nucleotides: 6. The CDR3 spans 14 residues. The CDR3: CSVEVGLAGGVQFF. The CDR3 DNA follows: TGCAGCGTTGAAGTAGGACTAGCGGGAGGAGTTCAGTTCTTC.

This sequence joins TRBV12-3 or TRBV12-4 and TRBJ1-1, with a weak D call TRBD1 (5 bases). Trimming pared 6 bases from V and 5 bases from J, leaving 10 bases between. This CDR3 region has 12 residues. In DNA, the CDR3 is TGTGCCAGCAGGTGGGGGAGTACTGAAGCTTTCTTT. It translates to CASRWGSTEAFF.

The chain uses TRBV28 and TRBJ2-7; tentative D call: TRBD2 (6 bases). The CDR3 runs 13 residues. The V end was cut by 7 bases, the J end by 6 bases, with 16 bases between. CDR1 and CDR2 (germline): MDHEN, SYDVKM. CDR3 loop: CASMPGGVGEQYF. Written as DNA, the CDR3 is TGTGCCAGCATGCCGGGCGGGGTTGGCGAGCAGTACTTC.

There are a few counts of this clonotype. The genes are TRBV28 and TRBJ2-3; no firm D call. CDR3 size: 13 residues. V was shortened by 5 bases and J by 2 bases, with 8 bases between the two germline ends. The V gene's germline CDR1 is MDHEN and CDR2 SYDVKM. CDR3 sequence reads: CASSQSYTDTQYF. CDR3 in DNA: TGTGCCAGCAGTCAGTCTTACACAGATACGCAGTATTTT.

This clonotype has only a few counts. This chain joins TRBV29-1 and TRBJ1-1; D is possibly TRBD1 (5 bases). V was trimmed by 3 bases and J by 0 bases, leaving 14 bases between them. Looked up from germline, CDR1 is SQVTM and CDR2 is ANQGSEA. CDR3 length: 15 amino acids. CDR3 DNA: TGCAGCGTTGATGGCAGGGACGGAATGAACACTGAAGCTTTCTTT. Its translation: CSVDGRDGMNTEAFF.

CDR3 nucleotides: TGCGCCAGCAGCCAAGATAAGGCATATACGCAGTATTTT. It encodes CASSQDKAYTQYF. This chain connects TRBV4-3 to TRBJ2-3, with D hard to call. The CDR3 length is 13 residues. The V and J ends lost 0 bases and 7 bases respectively, with 8 bases between them. Germline V gives CDR1 LGHNA, CDR2 YSLEER.

This clonotype occurred a few times. This chain uses TRBV6-2 or TRBV6-3 with TRBJ2-2; D gene unclear. The V end was cut by 5 bases, the J end by 5 bases, with 12 bases between. CDR3 length: 14 residues. Germline lookup yields CDR1 MNHEY and CDR2 SVGEGT. The CDR3 nucleotides are TGTGCCAGCAGTCTCCGGGTCCTTACCGGGGAGCTGTTTTTT. Translated: CASSLRVLTGELFF.

Only a few counts were recorded for this clonotype. The chain couples TRBV5-1 to TRBJ2-2, with 8 bases matching TRBD2. V gave up 1 base and J gave up 1 base; unmatched junction bases: 6. CDR3 length equals 17 residues. The V gene's germline CDR1 is SGHRS and CDR2 YFSETQ. The CDR3 spells CASSLSPSGRNTGELFF. CDR3 nucleotide sequence: TGCGCCAGCAGCTTGAGTCCTAGCGGGCGGAACACCGGGGAGCTGTTTTTT.